The entry below describes one T cell receptor (beta chain). Its antigen remains unknown. A multiplex PCR was run with 60 Vbeta primers and 13 Jbeta primers. This table comes from immunoSEQ multiplex PCR, and its TCRdb copy is limited to in-frame clones, with some not included. The sample has about 150,000 clones; around 80% are singletons. This sample is drawn from a study of cytomegalovirus exposure and HLA in healthy donors. General study points: Usually a TCR sequence was rare, but some public TCRs were found in many donors. Later on, an analysis tied 15,000 to 20,000 TCR beta sequences to HLA alleles at 0.05 false discovery rate. CMV antigen specificity was confirmed in vitro for a few CMV-associated chains.

In germline, CDR1 is LNHDA, CDR2 SQIVND (reference sequence). V gave up 5 bases and J gave up 2 bases, with 9 bases separating them. CDR3 length: 13 amino acids. What was sequenced was PBMCs. This clonotype was sampled from a woman between 35 and 50 years old in good health and CMV-seropositive. This rearrangement joins TRBV19 to TRBJ2-5, with a weak D call TRBD1 (6 bases). The DNA of the CDR3 is TGTGCCAGTAGTCGGACAGTACAAGAGACCCAGTACTTC. Translating gives CASSRTVQETQYF. Based on the CDR3 plus reference TRBV19 and TRBJ2-5, the full variable domain is DGGITQSPKYLFRKEGQNVTLSCEQNLNHDAMYWYRQDPGQGLRLIYYSQIVNDFQKGDIAEGYSVSREKKESFPLTVTSAQKNPTAFYLCASSRTVQETQYFGPGTRLLVL.